This TCR beta chain was sequenced in a study of identical twins. General observations from the study: Twins' excess sharing was less marked for out-of-frame beta sequences. Abundant beta clonotypes from cord blood bore fewer insertions; memory repertoires lacked this pattern.

With regard to this clonotype: Its antigen is currently unknown.

cDNA carried unique molecular identifiers, and a universal primer site was added by template switching. MiXCR was run by TCRdb on the 5' RACE reads, yielding one entry per CDR3 protein. The sample includes fewer than 550,000 distinct CDR3 sequences, over 12% of them seen just once. This CDR3 region has 17 residues. Germline V gives CDR1 DFQATT, CDR2 SNEGSKA (reference sequence). The ends lost 6 bases at V and 5 bases at J; junction bases unmatched: 15. The same data also contributed to another study, on yellow fever vaccine responses in identical twins. As reported in that work: Each twin's T cell response to the vaccine was reported to look partly convergent and partly personalized.

This clonotype originated in a woman in her late teens or twenties in good health. Sequenced input: CD4+ T cells sorted from blood. The rearrangement links TRBV20-1 to TRBJ2-3; 12 nucleotides line up with TRBD2. The CDR3 coding sequence is TGCAGTGCCAACGGGTGGACTAGCGGGATTGCGGTAGATACGCAGTATTTT. It translates to CSANGWTSGIAVDTQYF.